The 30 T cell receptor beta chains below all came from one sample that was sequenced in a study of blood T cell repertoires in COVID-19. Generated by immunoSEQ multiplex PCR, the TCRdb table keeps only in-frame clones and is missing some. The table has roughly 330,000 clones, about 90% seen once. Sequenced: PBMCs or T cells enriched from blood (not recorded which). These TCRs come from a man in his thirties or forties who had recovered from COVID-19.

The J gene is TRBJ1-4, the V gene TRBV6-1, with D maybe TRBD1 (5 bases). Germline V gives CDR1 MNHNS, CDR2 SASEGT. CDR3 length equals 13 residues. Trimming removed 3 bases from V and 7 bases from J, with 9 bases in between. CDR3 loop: CASSEGGSEKLFF. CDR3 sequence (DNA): TGTGCCAGCAGTGAGGGGGGTAGTGAAAAACTGTTTTTT.

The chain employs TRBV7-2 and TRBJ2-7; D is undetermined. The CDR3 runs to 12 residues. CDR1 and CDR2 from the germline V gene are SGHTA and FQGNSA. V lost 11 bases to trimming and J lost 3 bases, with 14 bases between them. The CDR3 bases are TGTGCCTCAGGCAGCCACCGCTACGAGCAGTACTTC. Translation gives CASGSHRYEQYF.

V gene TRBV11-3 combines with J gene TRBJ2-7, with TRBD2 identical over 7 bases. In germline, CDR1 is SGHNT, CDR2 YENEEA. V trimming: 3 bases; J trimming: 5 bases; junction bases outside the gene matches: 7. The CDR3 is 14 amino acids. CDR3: CASSLGRREDEQYF. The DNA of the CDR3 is TGTGCCAGCAGCTTGGGACGCCGGGAGGACGAGCAGTACTTC. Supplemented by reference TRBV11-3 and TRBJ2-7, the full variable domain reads EAGVVQSPRYKIIEKKQPVAFWCNPISGHNTLYWYLQNLGQGPELLIRYENEEAVDDSQLPKDRFSAERLKGVDSTLKIQPAELGDSAVYLCASSLGRREDEQYFGPGTRLTVT.

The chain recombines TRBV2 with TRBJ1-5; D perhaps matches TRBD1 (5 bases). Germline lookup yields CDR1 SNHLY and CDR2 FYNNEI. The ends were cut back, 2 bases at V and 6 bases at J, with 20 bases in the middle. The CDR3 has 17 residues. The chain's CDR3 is CASSELFRISRVQPQHF. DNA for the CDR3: TGTGCCAGCAGTGAATTGTTTAGGATTAGCAGGGTTCAGCCCCAGCATTTT.

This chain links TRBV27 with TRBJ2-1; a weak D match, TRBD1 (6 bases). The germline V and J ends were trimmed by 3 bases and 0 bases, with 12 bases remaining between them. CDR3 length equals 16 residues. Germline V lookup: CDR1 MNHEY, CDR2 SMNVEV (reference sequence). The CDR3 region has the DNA TGTGCCAGCAGTTTGAAATGGACAGTCTCCTACAATGAGCAGTTCTTC. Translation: CASSLKWTVSYNEQFF.

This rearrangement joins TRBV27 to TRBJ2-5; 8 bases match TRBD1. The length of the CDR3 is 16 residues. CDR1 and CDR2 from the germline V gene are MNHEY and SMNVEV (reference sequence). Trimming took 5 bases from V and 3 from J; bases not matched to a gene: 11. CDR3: CASSPSTGEIEETQYF. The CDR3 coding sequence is TGTGCCAGCAGTCCCTCGACAGGGGAAATCGAAGAGACCCAGTACTTC.

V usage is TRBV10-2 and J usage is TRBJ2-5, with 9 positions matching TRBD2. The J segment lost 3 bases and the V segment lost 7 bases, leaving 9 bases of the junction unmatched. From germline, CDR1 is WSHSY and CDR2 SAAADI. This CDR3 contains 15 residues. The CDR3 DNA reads TGCGCCAGCAACTTAACTAGCGGGCTAAAAGAGACCCAGTACTTC. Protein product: CASNLTSGLKETQYF.

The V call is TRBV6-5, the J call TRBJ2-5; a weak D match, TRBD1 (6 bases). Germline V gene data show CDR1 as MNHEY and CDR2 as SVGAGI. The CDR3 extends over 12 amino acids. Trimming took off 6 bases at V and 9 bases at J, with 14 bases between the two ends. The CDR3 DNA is TGTGCCAGCAGCCTAACCTCAGGGGCCCAGTACTTC. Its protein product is CASSLTSGAQYF.

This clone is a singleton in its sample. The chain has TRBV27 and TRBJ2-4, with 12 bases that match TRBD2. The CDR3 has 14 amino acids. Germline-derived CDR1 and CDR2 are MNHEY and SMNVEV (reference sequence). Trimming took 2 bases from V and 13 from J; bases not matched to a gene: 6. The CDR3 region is CASSLKTSGGPQYF. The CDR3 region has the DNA TGTGCCAGCAGTTTAAAGACTAGCGGGGGCCCACAGTACTTC.

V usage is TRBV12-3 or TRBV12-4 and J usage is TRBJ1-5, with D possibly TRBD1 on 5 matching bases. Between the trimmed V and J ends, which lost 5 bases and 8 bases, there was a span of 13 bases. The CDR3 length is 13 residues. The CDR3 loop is CASSPGFEEPQHF. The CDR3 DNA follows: TGTGCCAGCAGTCCAGGGTTCGAGGAGCCCCAGCATTTT.

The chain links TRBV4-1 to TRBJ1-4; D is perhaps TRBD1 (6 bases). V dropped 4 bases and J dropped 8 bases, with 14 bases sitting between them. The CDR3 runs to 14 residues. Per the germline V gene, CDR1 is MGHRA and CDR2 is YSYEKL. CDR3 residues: CASSLKGGSEKLFF. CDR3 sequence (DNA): TGCGCCAGCAGCCTAAAGGGGGGGTCGGAAAAACTGTTTTTT.

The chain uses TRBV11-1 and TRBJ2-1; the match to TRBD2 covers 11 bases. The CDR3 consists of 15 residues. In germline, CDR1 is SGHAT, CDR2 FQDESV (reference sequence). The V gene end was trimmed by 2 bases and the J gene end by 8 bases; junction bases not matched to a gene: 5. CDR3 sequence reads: CASSLRSGGADEQFF. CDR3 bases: TGTGCCAGCAGCTTACGTAGCGGGGGGGCGGATGAGCAGTTCTTC.

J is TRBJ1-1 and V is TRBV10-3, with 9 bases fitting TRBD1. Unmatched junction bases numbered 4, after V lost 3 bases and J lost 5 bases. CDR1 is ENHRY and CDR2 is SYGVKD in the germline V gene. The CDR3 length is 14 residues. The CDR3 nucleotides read TGTGCCATCAGTGATCGGGACAGGGTTACTGAAGCTTTCTTT. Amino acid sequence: CAISDRDRVTEAFF.

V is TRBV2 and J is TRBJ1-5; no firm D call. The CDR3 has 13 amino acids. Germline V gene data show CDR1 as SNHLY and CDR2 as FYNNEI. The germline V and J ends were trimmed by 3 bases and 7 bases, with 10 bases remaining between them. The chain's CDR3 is CASSESENQPQHF. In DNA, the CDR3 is TGTGCCAGCAGTGAGTCGGAGAACCAGCCCCAGCATTTT.

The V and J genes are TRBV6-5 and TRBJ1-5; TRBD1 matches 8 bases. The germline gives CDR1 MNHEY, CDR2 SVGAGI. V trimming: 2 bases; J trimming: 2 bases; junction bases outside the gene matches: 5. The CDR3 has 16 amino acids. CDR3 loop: CASSYPTGAGNQPQHF. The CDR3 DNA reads TGTGCCAGCAGTTACCCGACAGGGGCGGGCAATCAGCCCCAGCATTTT.

This chain's CDR3 is CATGRTGSSGANVLTF. Written as DNA, the CDR3 is TGTGCCACCGGACGGACAGGGAGCTCTGGGGCCAACGTCCTGACTTTC. This chain connects TRBV24-1 to TRBJ2-6; 8 bases align to TRBD1. Germline V CDR1 and CDR2: KGHDR, SFDVKD. J was trimmed by 0 bases and V by 9 bases; bases with no gene match: 6. The CDR3 sequence is 16 residues long.

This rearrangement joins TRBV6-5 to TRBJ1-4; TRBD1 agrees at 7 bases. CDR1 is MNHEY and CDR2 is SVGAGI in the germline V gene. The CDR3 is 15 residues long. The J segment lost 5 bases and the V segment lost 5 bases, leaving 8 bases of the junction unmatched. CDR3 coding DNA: TGTGCCAGCAGTATCCGACAGGGCCAAAATGAAAAACTGTTTTTT. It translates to CASSIRQGQNEKLFF.

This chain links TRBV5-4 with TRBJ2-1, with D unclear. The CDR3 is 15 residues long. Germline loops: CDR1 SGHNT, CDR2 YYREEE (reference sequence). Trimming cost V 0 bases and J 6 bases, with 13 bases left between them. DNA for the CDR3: TGTGCCAGCAGCTTGGACTTCACTACCCCCAATGAGCAGTTCTTC. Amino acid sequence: CASSLDFTTPNEQFF. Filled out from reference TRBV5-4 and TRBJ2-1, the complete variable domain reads ETGVTQSPTHLIKTRGQQVTLRCSSQSGHNTVSWYQQALGQGPQFIFQYYREEENGRGNFPPRFSGLQFPNYSSELNVNALELDDSALYLCASSLDFTTPNEQFFGPGTRLTVL.

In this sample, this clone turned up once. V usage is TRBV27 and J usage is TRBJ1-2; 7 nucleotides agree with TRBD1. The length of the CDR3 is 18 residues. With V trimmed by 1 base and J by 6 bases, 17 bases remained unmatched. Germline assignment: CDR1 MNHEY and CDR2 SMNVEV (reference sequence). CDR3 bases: TGTGCCAGCAGTTTATTTCCAGACATTGACAGGGTGTTTCATGGCTACACCTTC. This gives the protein CASSLFPDIDRVFHGYTF.

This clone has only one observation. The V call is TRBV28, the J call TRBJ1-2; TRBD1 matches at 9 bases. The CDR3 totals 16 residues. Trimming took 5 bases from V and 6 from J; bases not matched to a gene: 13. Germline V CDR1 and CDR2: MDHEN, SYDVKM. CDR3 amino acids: CASSPSSIDRGNGYTF. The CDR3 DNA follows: TGTGCCAGCAGTCCCTCCTCTATAGACAGGGGGAATGGCTACACCTTC.

The CDR3 DNA is TGTGCCAGCAGCTTTGGGACTAGCGGGGGGGAGCTGTTTTTT. Protein: CASSFGTSGGELFF. The chain joins TRBV7-2 to TRBJ2-2; 12 bases are a match to TRBD2. The CDR3 runs to 14 residues. Germline values: CDR1 SGHTA, CDR2 FQGNSA. V gave up 3 bases and J gave up 8 bases; unmatched junction bases: 1.

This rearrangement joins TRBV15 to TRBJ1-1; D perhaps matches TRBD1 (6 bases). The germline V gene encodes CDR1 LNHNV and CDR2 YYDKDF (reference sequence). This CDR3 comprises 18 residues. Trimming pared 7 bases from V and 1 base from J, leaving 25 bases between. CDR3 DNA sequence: TGTGCCACCACTCAGAGAGGGCCCGGGGGGGCGGCGAACACTGAAGCTTTCTTT. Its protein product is CATTQRGPGGAANTEAFF.

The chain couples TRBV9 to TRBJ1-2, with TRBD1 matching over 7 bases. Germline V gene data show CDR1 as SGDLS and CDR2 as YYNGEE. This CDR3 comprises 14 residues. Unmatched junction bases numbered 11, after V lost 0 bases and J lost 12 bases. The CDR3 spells CASSVVPGQTSNTF. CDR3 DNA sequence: TGTGCCAGCAGCGTAGTCCCGGGACAGACATCCAACACCTTC.

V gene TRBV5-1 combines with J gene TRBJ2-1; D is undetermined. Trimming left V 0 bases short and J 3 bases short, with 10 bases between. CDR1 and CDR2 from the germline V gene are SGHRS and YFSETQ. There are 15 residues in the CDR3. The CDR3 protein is CASSLGQSDYNEQFF. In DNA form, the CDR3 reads TGCGCCAGCAGCTTGGGGCAGTCAGACTACAATGAGCAGTTCTTC. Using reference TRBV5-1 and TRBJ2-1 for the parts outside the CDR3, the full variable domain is KAGVTQTPRYLIKTRGQQVTLSCSPISGHRSVSWYQQTPGQGLQFLFEYFSETQRNKGNFPGRFSGRQFSNSRSEMNVSTLELGDSALYLCASSLGQSDYNEQFFGPGTRLTVL.

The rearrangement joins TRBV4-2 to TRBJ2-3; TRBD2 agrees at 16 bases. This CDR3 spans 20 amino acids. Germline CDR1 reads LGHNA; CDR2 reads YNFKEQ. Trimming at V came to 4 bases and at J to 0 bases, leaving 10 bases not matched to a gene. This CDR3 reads CASSPKMGLAGGVSTDTQYF. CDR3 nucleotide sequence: TGTGCCAGCAGCCCTAAAATGGGACTAGCGGGGGGGGTTAGCACAGATACGCAGTATTTT.

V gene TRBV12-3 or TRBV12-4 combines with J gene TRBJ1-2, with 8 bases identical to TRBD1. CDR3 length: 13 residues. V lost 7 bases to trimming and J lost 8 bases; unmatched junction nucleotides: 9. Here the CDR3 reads CASTWGRGLGYTF. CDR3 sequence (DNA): TGTGCCAGCACCTGGGGCAGGGGGCTAGGCTACACCTTC.

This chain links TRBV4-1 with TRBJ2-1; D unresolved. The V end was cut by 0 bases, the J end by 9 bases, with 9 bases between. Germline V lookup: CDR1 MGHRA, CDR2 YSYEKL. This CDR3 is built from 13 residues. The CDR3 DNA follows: TGCGCCAGCAGCCAAGATGCCCCGGGTGAGCAGTTCTTC. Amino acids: CASSQDAPGEQFF.

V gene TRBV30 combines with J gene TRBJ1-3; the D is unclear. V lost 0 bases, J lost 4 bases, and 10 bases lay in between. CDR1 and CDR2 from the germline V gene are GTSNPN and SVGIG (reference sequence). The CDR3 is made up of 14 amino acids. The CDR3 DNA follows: TGTGCCTGGAGTGTACACACAGCCGGAAACACCATATATTTT. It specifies CAWSVHTAGNTIYF.

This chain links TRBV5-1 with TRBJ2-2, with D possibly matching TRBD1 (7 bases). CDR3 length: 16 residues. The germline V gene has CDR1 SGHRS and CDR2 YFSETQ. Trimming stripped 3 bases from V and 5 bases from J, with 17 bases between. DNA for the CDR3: TGCGCCAGCAGCTCCTCCCCCGCAGGGGGGACCGGGGAGCTGTTTTTT. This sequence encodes CASSSSPAGGTGELFF.

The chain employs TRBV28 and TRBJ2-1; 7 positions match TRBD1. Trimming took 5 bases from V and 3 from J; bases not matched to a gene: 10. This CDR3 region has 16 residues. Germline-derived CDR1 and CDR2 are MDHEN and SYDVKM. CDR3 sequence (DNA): TGTGCCAGCAGTGCTGACAGGGAGCACGGCTACAATGAGCAGTTCTTC. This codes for CASSADREHGYNEQFF.